This record looks at one T cell receptor beta chain sequence and its context. Trimming took 3 bases from V and 1 from J; bases not matched to a gene: 5. The CDR3 is 15 residues long. Method: immunoSEQ multiplex PCR; TCRdb's copy keeps in-frame clones and lacks some. The data contain over 250,000 clones, about nine tenths of them singletons. This sample is part of a study of blood T cell repertoires in COVID-19. The clonotype was recovered from a man aged 50 or older with acute or convalescent COVID-19. Sequencing was done on a sample of peripheral blood. The chain recombines TRBV5-3 with TRBJ2-3, with 7 bases that match TRBD2. TRBV5-3 is treated as an ORF (open reading frame) with a function not yet certain. DNA of the CDR3: TGTGCCAGAAGCTCGGGACTAACCCGCACAGATACGCAGTATTTT. It specifies CARSSGLTRTDTQYF.